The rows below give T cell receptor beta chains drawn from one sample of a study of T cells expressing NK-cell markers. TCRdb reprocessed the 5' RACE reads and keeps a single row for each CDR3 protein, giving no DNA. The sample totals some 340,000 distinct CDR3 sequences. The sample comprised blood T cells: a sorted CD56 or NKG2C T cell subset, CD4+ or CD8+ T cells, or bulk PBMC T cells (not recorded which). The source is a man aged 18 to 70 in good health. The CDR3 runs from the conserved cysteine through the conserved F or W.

CASRPGTNDNEQFF	TRBV2	TRBJ2-1
CASGADPGQGVGRNTEAFF	TRBV12-5	TRBJ1-1
CSARGMQGSNNEQFF	TRBV20-1	TRBJ2-1
CAISDYMGSGTGELFF	TRBV10-3	TRBJ2-2
CASRNRENEQFF	TRBV12-3/TRBV12-4	TRBJ2-1
CAISELGSQYF	TRBV10-3	TRBJ2-7
CASSQSGTGGPDTQYF	TRBV3-1	TRBJ2-3
CASSLAAGSNQPQHF	TRBV7-2	TRBJ1-5
CASSNLRGGKIVDTQYF	TRBV19	TRBJ2-3
CASSYTLGVADTQYF	TRBV6-5	TRBJ2-3
CASSFGQAIGGEQYF	TRBV5-1	TRBJ2-7
CASSAGLAGALGNEQFF	TRBV5-1	TRBJ2-1
CLDRGYQPQHF	TRBV6-7	TRBJ1-5
CASSRRGQGPNEKLFF	TRBV3-1	TRBJ1-4
CASSLGTGTAFF	TRBV7-8	TRBJ1-1
CASSLVADVSYEQYF	TRBV7-9	TRBJ2-7
CASSQGGQGANQPQHF	TRBV3-1	TRBJ1-5
CASSQRPSAYNEQFF	TRBV3-1	TRBJ2-1
CAISNVRDGYEQYF	TRBV10-3	TRBJ2-7
CASSPPGTQYEQYF	TRBV7-8	TRBJ2-7
CASSQGQGAYEQYF	TRBV12-3/TRBV12-4	TRBJ2-7
CASTSGGPGDTQYF	TRBV5-1	TRBJ2-3
CASRRQTGGEQYF	TRBV28	TRBJ2-7
CASSLGLAGLSFTDTQYF	TRBV11-2	TRBJ2-3
CAISWTGNEQFF	TRBV10-3	TRBJ2-1
CASSSPSSGGAHEQFF	TRBV5-1	TRBJ2-1
CASSHPGQGIYEQYF	TRBV4-1	TRBJ2-7
CASSLPGLAGHAYNEQFF	TRBV5-1	TRBJ2-1